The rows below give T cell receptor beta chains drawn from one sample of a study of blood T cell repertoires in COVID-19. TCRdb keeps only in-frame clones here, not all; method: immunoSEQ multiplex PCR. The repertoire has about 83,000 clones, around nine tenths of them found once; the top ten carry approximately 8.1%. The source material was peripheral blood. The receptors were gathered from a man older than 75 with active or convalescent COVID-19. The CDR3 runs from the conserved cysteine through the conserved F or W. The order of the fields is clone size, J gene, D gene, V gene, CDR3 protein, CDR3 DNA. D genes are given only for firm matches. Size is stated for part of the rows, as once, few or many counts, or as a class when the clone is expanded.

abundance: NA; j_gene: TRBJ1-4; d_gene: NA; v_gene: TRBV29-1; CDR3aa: CSVAGSATNEKLFF; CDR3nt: TGCAGCGTCGCGGGGTCTGCAACTAATGAAAAACTGTTTTTT
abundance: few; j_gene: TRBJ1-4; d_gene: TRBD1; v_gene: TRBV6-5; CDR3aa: CASSYSRGQREKLFF; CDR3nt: TGTGCCAGCAGTTACTCGAGGGGACAGAGGGAAAAACTGTTTTTT
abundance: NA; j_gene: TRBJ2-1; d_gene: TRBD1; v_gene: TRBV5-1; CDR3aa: CASSRDRDNEQFF; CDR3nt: TGCGCCAGCAGCAGGGACAGGGACAATGAGCAGTTCTTC
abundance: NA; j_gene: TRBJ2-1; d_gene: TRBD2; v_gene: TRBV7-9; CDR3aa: CASSFIGSGGDRNEQFF; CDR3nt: TGTGCCAGCAGCTTTATAGGGAGCGGGGGAGATCGCAATGAGCAGTTCTTC
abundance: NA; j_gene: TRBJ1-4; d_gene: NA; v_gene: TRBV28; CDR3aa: CASIWAGSDEKLFF; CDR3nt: TGTGCCAGCATCTGGGCAGGGTCAGATGAAAAACTGTTTTTT
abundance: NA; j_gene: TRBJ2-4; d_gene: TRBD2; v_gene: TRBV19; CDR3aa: CASSSGSYIQYF; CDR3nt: TGTGCCAGTAGTAGCGGGAGTTACATTCAGTACTTC
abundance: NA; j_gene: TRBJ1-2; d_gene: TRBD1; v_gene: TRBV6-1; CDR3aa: CASSVPRTGHNYGYTF; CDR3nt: TGTGCCAGCAGTGTACCCCGGACAGGGCATAACTATGGCTACACCTTC
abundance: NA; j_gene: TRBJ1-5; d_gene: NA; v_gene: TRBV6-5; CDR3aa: CASLMGGENQPQHF; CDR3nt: TGTGCCAGCCTCATGGGGGGGGAGAATCAGCCCCAGCATTTT
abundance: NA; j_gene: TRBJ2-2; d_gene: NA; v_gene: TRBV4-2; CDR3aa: CASSQTVGVIIAGELFF; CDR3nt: TGTGCCAGCAGCCAGACTGTTGGAGTGATCATTGCCGGGGAGCTGTTTTTT
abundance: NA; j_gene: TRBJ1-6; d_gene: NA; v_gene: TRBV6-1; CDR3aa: CASSEVGRVQSPLHF; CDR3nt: TGTGCCAGCAGTGAGGTGGGCAGGGTTCAGTCACCCCTCCACTTT
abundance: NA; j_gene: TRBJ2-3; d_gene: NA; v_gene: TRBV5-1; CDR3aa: CASSLWAGTSTDTQYF; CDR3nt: TGCGCCAGCAGCTTGTGGGCAGGGACTAGCACAGATACGCAGTATTTT
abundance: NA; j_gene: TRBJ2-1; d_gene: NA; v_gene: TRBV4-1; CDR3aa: CATQAGTDSSYNEQFF; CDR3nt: TGCGCCACCCAGGCGGGTACGGACTCGTCCTACAATGAGCAGTTCTTC
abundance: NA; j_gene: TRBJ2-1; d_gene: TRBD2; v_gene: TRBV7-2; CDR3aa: CASKERGGLNNEQFF; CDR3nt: TGTGCCAGCAAAGAGCGGGGGGGCCTTAACAATGAGCAGTTCTTC
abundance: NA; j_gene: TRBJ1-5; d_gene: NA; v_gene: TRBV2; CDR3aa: CATTGQPNQPQHF; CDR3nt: TGTGCCACCACGGGACAACCCAATCAGCCCCAGCATTTT
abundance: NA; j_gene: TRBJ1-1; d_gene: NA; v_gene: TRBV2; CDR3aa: CASSEARVRGIWTEAFF; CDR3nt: TGTGCCAGCAGTGAAGCGCGGGTACGGGGGATTTGGACTGAAGCTTTCTTT
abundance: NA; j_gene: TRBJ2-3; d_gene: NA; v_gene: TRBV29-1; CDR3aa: CSVESVPVGDTQYF; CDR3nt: TGCAGCGTTGAATCAGTCCCCGTGGGCGATACGCAGTATTTT
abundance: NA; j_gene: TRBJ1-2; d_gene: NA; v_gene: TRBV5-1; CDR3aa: CASSAQGFGGYTF; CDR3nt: TGCGCCAGCAGCGCGCAGGGGTTTGGTGGCTACACCTTC
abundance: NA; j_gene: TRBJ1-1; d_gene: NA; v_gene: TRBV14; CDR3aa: CASSARTEWNTEAFF; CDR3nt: TGTGCCAGCAGCGCCCGGACAGAATGGAACACTGAAGCTTTCTTT
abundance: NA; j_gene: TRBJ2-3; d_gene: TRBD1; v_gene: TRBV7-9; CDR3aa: CASSLGTGESTDTQYF; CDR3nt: TGTGCCAGCAGCTTAGGGACAGGGGAAAGCACAGATACGCAGTATTTT
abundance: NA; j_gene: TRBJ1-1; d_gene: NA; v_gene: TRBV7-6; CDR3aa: CASSLQLGGANTEAFF; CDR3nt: TGTGCCAGCAGCTTACAACTGGGAGGAGCGAACACTGAAGCTTTCTTT
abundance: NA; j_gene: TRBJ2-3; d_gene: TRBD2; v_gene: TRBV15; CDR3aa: CATSRDLPSGAHTQYF; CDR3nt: TGTGCCACCAGCAGAGATTTACCGAGCGGGGCCCATACGCAGTATTTT
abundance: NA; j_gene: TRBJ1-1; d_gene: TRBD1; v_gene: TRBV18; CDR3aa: CASSSSGQDFEAFF; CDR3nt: TGTGCCAGCTCATCTTCTGGACAGGACTTTGAAGCTTTCTTT
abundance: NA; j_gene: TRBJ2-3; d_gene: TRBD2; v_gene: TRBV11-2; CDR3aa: CASSSPATAGYRYF; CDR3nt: TGTGCCAGCAGCTCCCCAGCAACAGCGGGGTACAGGTATTTT
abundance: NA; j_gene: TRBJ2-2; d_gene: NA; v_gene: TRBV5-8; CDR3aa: CASSAQGRTGELFF; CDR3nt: TGTGCCAGCAGCGCCCAGGGGCGGACCGGGGAGCTGTTTTTT
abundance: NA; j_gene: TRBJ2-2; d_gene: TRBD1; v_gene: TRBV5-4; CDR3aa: CASSFDRGNTGELFF; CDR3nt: TGTGCCAGCAGCTTCGACAGGGGGAACACCGGGGAGCTGTTTTTT
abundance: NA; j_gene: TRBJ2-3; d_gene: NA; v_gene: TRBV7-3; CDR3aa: CASSGGASTDTQYF; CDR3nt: TGTGCCAGCAGCGGGGGGGCGAGCACAGATACGCAGTATTTT
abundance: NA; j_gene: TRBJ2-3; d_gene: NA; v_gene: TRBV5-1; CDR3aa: CASSLRFQGGQYF; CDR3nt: TGCGCCAGCAGCTTGAGGTTCCAGGGTGGGCAGTATTTT
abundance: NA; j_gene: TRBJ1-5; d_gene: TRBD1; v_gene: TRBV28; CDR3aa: CASSRQGYSNQPQHF; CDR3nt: TGTGCCAGCAGCCGACAGGGTTATAGCAATCAGCCCCAGCATTTT
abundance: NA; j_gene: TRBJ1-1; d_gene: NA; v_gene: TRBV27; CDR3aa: CASSLAGRAVDTEAFF; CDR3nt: TGTGCCAGCAGTTTAGCGGGCCGGGCGGTGGACACTGAAGCTTTCTTT
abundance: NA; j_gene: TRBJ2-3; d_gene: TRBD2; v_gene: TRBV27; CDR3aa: CASSSPILAGARADTQYF; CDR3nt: TGTGCCAGCAGTTCTCCGATCCTAGCGGGGGCTCGGGCAGATACGCAGTATTTT
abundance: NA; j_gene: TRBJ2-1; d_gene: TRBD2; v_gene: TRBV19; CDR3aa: CASRAGVFYNEQFF; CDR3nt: TGTGCCAGTCGAGCGGGAGTGTTCTACAATGAGCAGTTCTTC
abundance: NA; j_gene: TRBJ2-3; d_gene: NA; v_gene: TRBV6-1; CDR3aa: CASSERGNTQYF; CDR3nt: TGTGCCAGCAGTGAACGGGGAAATACGCAGTATTTT
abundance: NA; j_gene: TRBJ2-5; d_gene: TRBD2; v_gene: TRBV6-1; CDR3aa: CASSETGLAGDGETQYF; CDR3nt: TGTGCCAGCAGTGAAACGGGCCTAGCGGGAGATGGAGAGACCCAGTACTTC
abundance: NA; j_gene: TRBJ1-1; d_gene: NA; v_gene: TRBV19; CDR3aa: CASSSDRFGEAFF; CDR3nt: TGTGCCAGTAGTAGCGATCGGTTTGGTGAAGCTTTCTTT
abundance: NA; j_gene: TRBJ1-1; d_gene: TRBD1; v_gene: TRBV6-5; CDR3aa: CASFWVVQGDTEAFF; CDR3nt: TGTGCCAGCTTCTGGGTTGTACAGGGGGATACTGAAGCTTTCTTT